One and the same sample provided the 3 T cell receptor beta chains below, sequenced in a study of Ad26.COV2.S vaccination and SARS-CoV-2 variants. Treatment reported: over 15 received Ad26.COV2.S at low or high dose, single or two shots; roughly five received placebo; per-sample allocation not given. Sampling was performed 63 days after the first vaccine or placebo injection. Using immunoSEQ multiplex PCR, the repertoire was profiled, and TCRdb retains in-frame clones only, with some absent. The sample consists of about 350,000 clones, approximately 85% of them appearing once. The sample in question was peripheral blood, obtained in a trial of Ad26.COV2.S vaccine versus placebo. These receptors all stem from a person between 18 and 65 years old who received the Ad26.COV2.S COVID-19 vaccine or a placebo.

For the CDR3, the DNA is TGTGCCAGCAGTTCCCTCCTCCGGGGGCAGACAGATACGCAGTATTTT. Translating gives CASSSLLRGQTDTQYF. The V call is TRBV6-5, the J call TRBJ2-3; D may correspond to TRBD1 or TRBD2 (6 bases each). V lost 4 bases, J lost 3 bases, and 17 bases lay in between. CDR1 and CDR2 (germline): MNHEY, SVGAGI. The CDR3 loop spans 16 amino acids.

The rearrangement joins TRBV27 to TRBJ2-2; 7 bases fit TRBD2. Per germline, CDR1 MNHEY and CDR2 SMNVEV (reference sequence). The CDR3 totals 16 residues. The ends lost 7 bases at V and 2 bases at J; junction bases unmatched: 10. DNA for the CDR3: TGTGCCAGCAACCCCCTAGCGGTCCCTAACACCGGGGAGCTGTTTTTT. Encoded protein: CASNPLAVPNTGELFF.

The chain employs TRBV10-3 and TRBJ2-6; D remains unclear. Deletions cut 6 bases from V and 1 base from J, with 7 bases between. Germline lookup yields CDR1 ENHRY and CDR2 SYGVKD. The CDR3 is 14 amino acids. This CDR3 reads CAIRPRSGANVLTF. The CDR3 DNA reads TGTGCCATCAGACCGAGGTCTGGGGCCAACGTCCTGACTTTC.